These 12 T cell receptor beta chains originate from one sample sequenced in a study of blood T cell repertoires in COVID-19. Profiled with immunoSEQ multiplex PCR; TCRdb holds only in-frame clones, not every one. The data show approximately 260,000 clones, with approximately 88% seen just once and around 2.1% held by the top ten. The sequenced sample was peripheral blood. The receptors derive from a man aged 45 to 65 with acute or convalescent COVID-19.

This chain uses TRBV7-6 with TRBJ2-5; D might be TRBD2 (5 bases). Trimming removed 0 bases from V and 5 bases from J, with 16 bases in between. Germline CDR1 is SGHVS and CDR2 is FNYEAQ. The CDR3 consists of 16 residues. CDR3 residues: CASSLAPRTSLETQYF. The CDR3 DNA reads TGTGCCAGCAGCTTAGCGCCGAGGACTTCTCTGGAGACCCAGTACTTC.

Comment on this clone: Additional DNA sequences in this sample encode the identical CDR3. The chain recombines TRBV5-1 with TRBJ2-1; no clear D. CDR1 is SGHRS, CDR2 YFSETQ, per germline. V was trimmed by 0 bases and J by 0 bases, leaving 7 bases between them. The CDR3 is 15 amino acids. The CDR3 loop is CASSLGGSSYNEQFF. The CDR3 DNA sequence: TGCGCCAGCAGCTTGGGAGGTAGCTCCTACAATGAGCAGTTCTTC. Full variable domain (remainder filled in from reference TRBV5-1 and TRBJ2-1): KAGVTQTPRYLIKTRGQQVTLSCSPISGHRSVSWYQQTPGQGLQFLFEYFSETQRNKGNFPGRFSGRQFSNSRSEMNVSTLELGDSALYLCASSLGGSSYNEQFFGPGTRLTVL.

The V and J genes are TRBV9 and TRBJ2-2, with 10 bases matching TRBD2. The J segment lost 7 bases and the V segment lost 0 bases, leaving 6 bases of the junction unmatched. The CDR3 has 16 residues. CDR1 is SGDLS and CDR2 is YYNGEE in the germline V gene. CDR3 sequence reads: CASSVGSGGALGELFF. CDR3 DNA: TGTGCCAGCAGCGTAGGGAGCGGGGGGGCTCTCGGGGAGCTGTTTTTT.

The rearrangement links TRBV27 to TRBJ1-6; 7 nucleotides align to TRBD1. Trimming took 5 bases from V and 8 from J; bases not matched to a gene: 6. Germline-derived CDR1 and CDR2 are MNHEY and SMNVEV (reference sequence). This CDR3 region has 14 residues. The CDR3: CASSRGQIYSPLHF. For the CDR3, the DNA is TGTGCCAGCAGTAGGGGACAGATTTATTCACCCCTCCACTTT.

The rearrangement joins TRBV10-3 to TRBJ1-5; 8 bases match TRBD1. The trim removed 4 bases at V and 3 bases at J, leaving 5 bases unmatched. The germline CDR1 and CDR2 sequences are ENHRY and SYGVKD. The CDR3 is 15 residues long. As DNA, the CDR3 is TGTGCCATCAGTGGGGCAGGGGGCAACAATCAGCCCCAGCATTTT. This translates into CAISGAGGNNQPQHF.

The V and J genes are TRBV19 and TRBJ1-2; 12 nucleotides line up with TRBD1. The trim removed 10 bases at V and 6 bases at J, leaving 9 bases unmatched. The CDR3 is 14 amino acids. Germline CDR1 and CDR2: LNHDA and SQIVND (reference sequence). CDR3 in amino acids: CATLGGTGGDGYTF. As DNA, the CDR3 is TGTGCCACCCTGGGAGGGACAGGGGGCGATGGCTACACCTTC.

The chain combines TRBV5-4 with TRBJ2-2; TRBD2 matches 15 bases. V shed 4 bases and J 8 bases; nucleotides not matched to a gene: 6. The CDR3 is made up of 16 amino acids. Germline V gene lookup returns CDR1 SGHNT and CDR2 YYREEE (reference sequence). CDR3 sequence reads: CASSAGLAGGQGELFF. Here the CDR3 DNA reads TGTGCCAGCAGCGCGGGACTAGCGGGGGGACAGGGGGAGCTGTTTTTT.

The V call is TRBV7-8, the J call TRBJ2-7; TRBD2 matches 12 bases. Germline V gene data show CDR1 as SGHVS and CDR2 as FQNEAQ. Trimming at V came to 4 bases and at J to 2 bases, leaving 0 bases not matched to a gene. The CDR3 spans 14 residues. CDR3: CASSSSGGAYEQYF. CDR3 in DNA: TGTGCCAGCAGCTCTAGCGGGGGGGCCTACGAGCAGTACTTC.

V usage is TRBV19 and J usage is TRBJ1-6; 7 nucleotides align to TRBD1. The length of the CDR3 is 15 residues. Germline CDR1 reads LNHDA; CDR2 reads SQIVND (reference sequence). The J segment lost 7 bases and the V segment lost 3 bases, leaving 6 bases of the junction unmatched. This chain's CDR3 is CASSISGTANSPLHF. CDR3 bases: TGTGCCAGTAGTATCTCTGGGACAGCAAATTCACCCCTCCACTTT.

V usage is TRBV30 and J usage is TRBJ1-4; 7 bases map to TRBD1. V lost 0 bases and J lost 8; bases outside the gene matches: 6. CDR3 length equals 14 residues. The germline CDR1 and CDR2 sequences are GTSNPN and SVGIG (reference sequence). The CDR3, as DNA: TGTGCCTGGAGTGTGTCGGGACAGAGGGAAAAACTGTTTTTT. Translating gives CAWSVSGQREKLFF.

The V gene is TRBV7-3, the J gene TRBJ2-6, with a weak D call TRBD1 (6 bases). Germline assignment: CDR1 SGHTA and CDR2 FQGTGA. The V end lost 5 bases, the J end lost 0 bases, and 11 bases lay between the germline ends. This CDR3 has 16 amino acids. The CDR3 coding sequence is TGTGCCAGCAGCCCTGGGGGCTTCTCTGGGGCCAACGTCCTGACTTTC. Amino acids: CASSPGGFSGANVLTF. Drawing the rest from reference TRBV7-3 and TRBJ2-6, the complete variable domain is GAGVSQTPSNKVTEKGKYVELRCDPISGHTALYWYRQSLGQGPEFLIYFQGTGAADDSGLPNDRFFAVRPEGSVSTLKIQRTERGDSAVYLCASSPGGFSGANVLTFGAGSRLTVL.

J is TRBJ1-6 and V is TRBV27, with 8 bases identical to TRBD1. Germline values: CDR1 MNHEY, CDR2 SMNVEV (reference sequence). V was pared by 4 bases and J by 7 bases, with 6 bases of the junction left unmatched. The CDR3 has 15 residues. CDR3 protein: CASSSPGGWNSPLHF. For the CDR3, the DNA is TGTGCCAGCAGTTCCCCAGGGGGCTGGAATTCACCCCTCCACTTT.